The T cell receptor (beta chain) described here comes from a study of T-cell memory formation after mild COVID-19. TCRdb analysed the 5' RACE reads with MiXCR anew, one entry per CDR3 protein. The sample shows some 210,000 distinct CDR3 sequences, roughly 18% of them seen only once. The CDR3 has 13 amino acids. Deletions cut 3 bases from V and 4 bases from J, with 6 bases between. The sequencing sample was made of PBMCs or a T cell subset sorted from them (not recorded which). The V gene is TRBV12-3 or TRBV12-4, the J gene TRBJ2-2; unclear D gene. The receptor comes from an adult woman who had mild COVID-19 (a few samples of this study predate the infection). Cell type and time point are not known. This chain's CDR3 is CASSFRITGELFF. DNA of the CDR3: TGTGCCAGCAGTTTTAGGATCACCGGGGAGCTGTTTTTT.